This TCR beta chain comes out of a study of cytomegalovirus exposure and HLA in healthy donors. Study-wide context: The same platform used for the 666 first-cohort repertoires was also used for the roughly 120 validation repertoires, as a later analysis reported. Study-wide points: Within the 90 to 150 validation repertoires, first-cohort TCR clusters tended to co-occur, according to a later analysis. Confirmation was obtained in vitro that a few CMV-associated chains are specific for CMV antigens. The study put roughly 160 TCR beta chains on its list as cytomegalovirus-associated.

Repertoires were generated with immunoSEQ multiplex PCR, while TCRdb's copy carries only in-frame clones and drops some. The repertoire has over 200,000 clones, around 88% of them found once; the top ten carry around 3%. About this clone itself: Its specificity is not known.

The sequenced sample was PBMCs. This clonotype was sampled from a woman aged 18-30 years in good health and CMV-seronegative.

The CDR3: CASSLVGLAGDEQYF. CDR3 bases: TGTGCCAGCAGCTTAGTCGGACTAGCGGGAGACGAGCAGTACTTC. The V call is TRBV7-2, the J call TRBJ2-7, with 13 bases that match TRBD2. The CDR3 is 15 amino acids. V shed 1 base and J 5 bases; nucleotides not matched to a gene: 2. Germline V gene lookup returns CDR1 SGHTA and CDR2 FQGNSA.